This T cell receptor beta chain was sequenced during a study of T cell changes during pregnancy in multiple sclerosis. Trimming removed 7 bases from V and 8 bases from J; junction bases left unmatched: 7. CDR3 length: 14 amino acids. CDR1 is MNHNS, CDR2 SASEGT, per germline. The assay was immunoSEQ multiplex PCR, and TCRdb's table has in-frame clones only and misses some. The table includes about 50,000 clones, over 80% detected once. Specimen: CD8+ T cells from peripheral blood mononuclear cells, collected after pregnancy. This TCR derives from a female donor with multiple sclerosis, enrolled in a pregnancy study. This rearrangement joins TRBV6-1 to TRBJ1-6; 8 bases map to TRBD1. The CDR3 reads CASTDREAYSPLHF. The CDR3 DNA is TGTGCCAGCACGGACAGGGAGGCCTATTCACCCCTCCACTTT.